The TCR beta chain described here comes from a study of T cell repertoires in cytomegalovirus infection. Study information: Both a matching HLA type and CMV infection were indicated by public TCR beta signatures. Overall study findings and caveats: Ex vivo, HLA-C-restricted CMV-specific TCR beta clonotypes prevailed over the rest of the response. CMV carriers having the relevant HLA were flagged by cumulative public TCR beta family frequency.

A single record per CDR3 protein comes from TCRdb applying MiXCR to the reads. The sample yields approximately 340,000 distinct CDR3 sequences, under 35% seen once. This clonotype was counted many times. Its matching antigen is unknown. Germline values: CDR1 MNHNS, CDR2 SASEGT. J gave up 2 bases and V 1 base, and 5 bases lay outside the gene matches. The CDR3 consists of 16 residues. The clonotype was recovered from a human donor in good health (CMV status not recorded). Some clones in this sample may be carry-over from other donors' samples. The chain employs TRBV6-1 and TRBJ2-7; the match to TRBD2 covers 10 bases. The source was cultured PBMCs, collected from culture after CMV antigen stimulation. The CDR3 DNA follows: TGTGCCAGCAGTGAAGACCCAGCGGGAGGGCCCTACGAGCAGTACTTC. As protein: CASSEDPAGGPYEQYF.